This section outlines one T cell receptor beta chain sequence together with its context. The sample holds one count of this clone. Its antigen is unknown. Base-call qualities are not available, and no considerably larger clone is one nucleotide away. A lone read offers only weak evidence. Taken from cysteine to phenylalanine, the CDR3 has 17 residues. Only the CDR3 DNA stays, 51 bases, in frame from base 1. The germline V gene (reference sequence) sets CDR1 to DFQATT and CDR2 to SNEGSKA. V and J are trimmed by 5 bases and 5 bases, and the gene matches miss 18 bases of the junction. No treatment had been received by any patient before thyroid surgery. Using T-cell receptor beta sequencing, the researchers looked back retrospectively at clinical samples from patients, gathered between about 2011 and 2019. The library came from PCR. Sequencing took place on an Illumina HiSeq 4000. High-throughput sequencing was used to profile the TCR beta-chain CDR3 region of every patient. Regarding the original processing steps: CDR3 differences across clinicopathological groups were used to build a classifier for discriminating distant-metastatic papillary thyroid cancer patients. The Shannon index was used to assess repertoire diversity, and the Morisita-Horn index was used to assess tumor-blood repertoire similarity. In TCRdb, the public reads were trimmed at Q25 with fastp and aligned with MiXCR, with productive beta chains retained. TCRdb's processing, not the authors' own work, is the source of the V and J calls. Here the sample has fewer than 30,000 clones; roughly 15% occur a single time. Roughly 4.7% of the sample is held by the ten biggest clonotypes.

This sample is part of a study of metastatic and nonmetastatic thyroid tumors (TCRdb year 2020). Describing the broader study: Repertoires were compared across peripheral blood and tumor or nodule tissue samples from malignant and benign thyroid patients. Points the paper makes about the study in general: In both blood and tumor samples, TCR beta diversity was reported to be significantly higher in malignant tumors than in benign nodules.

Sequencing input: blood. This TCR came from a female donor with papillary thyroid cancer or a benign thyroid nodule (not recorded which). Some clones in this sample may be carry-over from other donors' samples. This receptor chain uses TRBV20-1 and TRBJ2-3; TRBD2 fits 8 bases in the junction. The encoded CDR3 is CSAPERCAGGSKDTQYF. The DNA sequence reads TGCAGTGCTCCCGAACGCTGCGCGGGAGGCTCGAAAGATACGCAGTATTTT.